This TCR beta chain was identified during a study of T cell repertoires in cytomegalovirus infection. TCRdb called the reads again in MiXCR, with one record for every CDR3 protein. The table includes about 76,000 distinct CDR3 sequences, about 4% detected once. This clonotype was seen repeatedly, ten times or more. The CDR3 contains 13 residues. From germline, CDR1 is MDHEN and CDR2 SYDVKM. V was pared by 7 bases and J by 4 bases, with 13 bases between. The rearrangement uses TRBV28 and TRBJ1-2; D is unresolved. Sequenced input: PBMCs. The source is a human donor in good health (CMV status not recorded). Some clones in this sample may be carry-over from other donors' samples. CDR3 sequence: CASTTMRLYGYTF. Here the CDR3 DNA reads TGTGCCAGCACCACCATGAGGCTCTATGGCTACACCTTC.